This entry concerns a single TCR beta chain. This record comes from a study of blood T cell repertoires in COVID-19. This table comes from immunoSEQ multiplex PCR, and its TCRdb copy is limited to in-frame clones, with some not included. Seen here are hundreds of thousands of clones, roughly 86% observed once, and the top ten hold approximately 2.1%. V gave up 5 bases and J gave up 1 base, with 17 bases separating them. The length of the CDR3 is 16 residues. Germline CDR1 reads SGHNT; CDR2 reads YENEEA. The specimen was PBMCs or T cells enriched from blood (not recorded which). The TCR sequence derives from a woman in her fifties or sixties who had recovered from COVID-19. The chain carries TRBV11-3 and TRBJ1-2; D ambiguous. The CDR3 sequence: CASSATGRRLNYGYTF. The CDR3 nucleotides read TGTGCCAGCAGCGCGACGGGAAGGCGGCTTAACTATGGCTACACCTTC. The full variable domain, completed using reference TRBV11-3 and TRBJ1-2, is EAGVVQSPRYKIIEKKQPVAFWCNPISGHNTLYWYLQNLGQGPELLIRYENEEAVDDSQLPKDRFSAERLKGVDSTLKIQPAELGDSAVYLCASSATGRRLNYGYTFGSGTRLTVV.